These T cell receptor beta chains were read from a single sample in a study of T cell responses to AZD1222 COVID-19 vaccine. The protocol was immunoSEQ multiplex PCR, while the TCRdb copy is restricted to in-frame clones and leaves out a portion. The table lists 170,000 or so clones, 87% of them singletons, with less than 3% in the top ten. The starting material was peripheral blood, obtained on day 0 of AZD1222 vaccination. All receptors come from an adult in good health. Both conserved end residues are part of each CDR3. Fields, in order: D gene, V gene, J gene, clone size, CDR3 DNA, CDR3 protein. The D gene is left open where the match is weak. A row's size may be missing; if present it is once, few, many or a size class.

d_gene: TRBD1; v_gene: TRBV10-3; j_gene: TRBJ1-5; abundance: .; CDR3nt: TGTGCCATCAGGGAAACAGGGGACCAGCCCCAGCATTTT; CDR3aa: CAIRETGDQPQHF
d_gene: TRBD2; v_gene: TRBV6-5; j_gene: TRBJ2-3; abundance: .; CDR3nt: TGTGCCAGCAGTCGTCGGGAGGCTGGTACAGATACGCAGTATTTT; CDR3aa: CASSRREAGTDTQYF
d_gene: .; v_gene: TRBV4-2; j_gene: TRBJ1-2; abundance: few; CDR3nt: TGTGCCAGCAGCCAAGCAGGGGTGAATGGATATGGCTACACCTTC; CDR3aa: CASSQAGVNGYGYTF
d_gene: TRBD1; v_gene: TRBV6-5; j_gene: TRBJ1-2; abundance: .; CDR3nt: TGTGCCAGCAGTCCCCAGGGGGTATGGTATGGCTACACCTTC; CDR3aa: CASSPQGVWYGYTF
d_gene: TRBD1; v_gene: TRBV18; j_gene: TRBJ2-3; abundance: .; CDR3nt: TGTGCCAGCTCACCACGGAAACAGGGGCACACAGATACGCAGTATTTT; CDR3aa: CASSPRKQGHTDTQYF
d_gene: .; v_gene: TRBV5-5; j_gene: TRBJ1-6; abundance: .; CDR3nt: TGTGCCAGCAGCTTGATTAGCCAAACTCCACCCCTCCACTTT; CDR3aa: CASSLISQTPPLHF
d_gene: TRBD1; v_gene: TRBV11-2; j_gene: TRBJ1-1; abundance: .; CDR3nt: TGTGCCAGCAGCTGGGGGACAGGATTGAACACTGAAGCTTTCTTT; CDR3aa: CASSWGTGLNTEAFF
d_gene: TRBD2; v_gene: TRBV7-2; j_gene: TRBJ2-7; abundance: .; CDR3nt: TGTGCCAGCAGCCCGTCCGGGAGGACAAACTACGAGCAGTACTTC; CDR3aa: CASSPSGRTNYEQYF
d_gene: TRBD1; v_gene: TRBV3-1/TRBV3-2; j_gene: TRBJ1-4; abundance: .; CDR3nt: TGTGCCAGCAGCCGTTGGACAGGATTAAATGAAAAACTGTTTTTT; CDR3aa: CASSRWTGLNEKLFF
d_gene: TRBD2; v_gene: TRBV3-1/TRBV3-2; j_gene: TRBJ2-5; abundance: .; CDR3nt: TGTGCCAGCAGCCAAGTCGTACCGGGACTAGCGGGAGTTACCAAGAGACCCCAGTACTTC; CDR3aa: CASSQVVPGLAGVTKRPQYF
d_gene: .; v_gene: TRBV4-2; j_gene: TRBJ2-6; abundance: .; CDR3nt: TGTGCCAGCAGCCAAGGGACCGCTCTCGTCCTGACTTTC; CDR3aa: CASSQGTALVLTF
d_gene: .; v_gene: TRBV25-1; j_gene: TRBJ1-1; abundance: once; CDR3nt: TGTGCCAGCAGTGTGGGCACCACTGAAGCTTTCTTT; CDR3aa: CASSVGTTEAFF
d_gene: TRBD2; v_gene: TRBV27; j_gene: TRBJ2-7; abundance: .; CDR3nt: TGTGCCAGCGGGGGGGTAAAGCGGGAGCCCCCCTACGAGCAGTACTTC; CDR3aa: CASGGVKREPPYEQYF
d_gene: .; v_gene: TRBV7-9; j_gene: TRBJ2-7; abundance: .; CDR3nt: TGTGCCAGCAGCTCGCCCTACAAAGACGAGCAGTACTTC; CDR3aa: CASSSPYKDEQYF
d_gene: .; v_gene: TRBV7-2; j_gene: TRBJ2-7; abundance: .; CDR3nt: TGTGCCAGCAGCTTAAAGGGGTATACCTACGAGCAGTACTTC; CDR3aa: CASSLKGYTYEQYF
d_gene: .; v_gene: TRBV30; j_gene: TRBJ1-2; abundance: .; CDR3nt: TGTGCCGGACAAGGCTATGGCTACACCTTC; CDR3aa: CAGQGYGYTF
d_gene: .; v_gene: TRBV3-1/TRBV3-2; j_gene: TRBJ2-3; abundance: .; CDR3nt: TGTGCCAGCAACCCGTGGCCCGAAAACACAGATACGCAGTATTTT; CDR3aa: CASNPWPENTDTQYF
d_gene: .; v_gene: TRBV4-2; j_gene: TRBJ1-5; abundance: .; CDR3nt: TGTGCCAGCAGCCAAGTGATAAATAGCAATCAGCCCCAGCATTTT; CDR3aa: CASSQVINSNQPQHF
d_gene: .; v_gene: TRBV27; j_gene: TRBJ1-2; abundance: .; CDR3nt: TGTGCCACCCTGGACGGTACCTATGGCTACACCTTC; CDR3aa: CATLDGTYGYTF
d_gene: .; v_gene: TRBV12-2; j_gene: TRBJ2-7; abundance: .; CDR3nt: TGTGCAAGTCGCTTAGCCGAGGCCGGACTAGCGGGGGACTACGAGCAGTACTTC; CDR3aa: CASRLAEAGLAGDYEQYF
d_gene: .; v_gene: TRBV25-1; j_gene: TRBJ1-5; abundance: .; CDR3nt: TGTGCCAGCAGTGTCGCAGGGTTCAATCAGCCCCAGCATTTT; CDR3aa: CASSVAGFNQPQHF
d_gene: .; v_gene: TRBV18; j_gene: TRBJ2-2; abundance: few; CDR3nt: TGTGCCAGCTCCCCACTCTTCACCGGGGAGCTGTTTTTT; CDR3aa: CASSPLFTGELFF
d_gene: .; v_gene: TRBV5-5; j_gene: TRBJ1-5; abundance: .; CDR3nt: TGTGCCAGCAGCTTGGATGCGGAGGGGCGACAGCCCCAGCATTTT; CDR3aa: CASSLDAEGRQPQHF
d_gene: .; v_gene: TRBV18; j_gene: TRBJ1-1; abundance: .; CDR3nt: TGTGCCAGCGAGATGACGGGGAACACTGAAGCTTTCTTT; CDR3aa: CASEMTGNTEAFF
d_gene: .; v_gene: TRBV5-1; j_gene: TRBJ1-2; abundance: .; CDR3nt: TGCGCCAGCAGCTTGGATGAAAGGCCTAACTATGGCTACACCTTC; CDR3aa: CASSLDERPNYGYTF